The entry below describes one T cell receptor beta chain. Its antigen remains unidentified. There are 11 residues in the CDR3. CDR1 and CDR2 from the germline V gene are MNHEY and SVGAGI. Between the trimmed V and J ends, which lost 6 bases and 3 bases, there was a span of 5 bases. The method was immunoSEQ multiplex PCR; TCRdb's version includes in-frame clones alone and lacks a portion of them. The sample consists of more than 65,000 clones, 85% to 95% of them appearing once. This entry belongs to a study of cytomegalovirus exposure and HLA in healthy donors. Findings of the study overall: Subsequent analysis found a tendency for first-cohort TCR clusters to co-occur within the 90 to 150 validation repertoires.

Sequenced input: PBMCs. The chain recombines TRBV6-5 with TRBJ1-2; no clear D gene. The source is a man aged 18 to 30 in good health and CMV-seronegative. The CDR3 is CASRFDYGYTF. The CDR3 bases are TGTGCCAGCAGGTTCGACTATGGCTACACCTTC.